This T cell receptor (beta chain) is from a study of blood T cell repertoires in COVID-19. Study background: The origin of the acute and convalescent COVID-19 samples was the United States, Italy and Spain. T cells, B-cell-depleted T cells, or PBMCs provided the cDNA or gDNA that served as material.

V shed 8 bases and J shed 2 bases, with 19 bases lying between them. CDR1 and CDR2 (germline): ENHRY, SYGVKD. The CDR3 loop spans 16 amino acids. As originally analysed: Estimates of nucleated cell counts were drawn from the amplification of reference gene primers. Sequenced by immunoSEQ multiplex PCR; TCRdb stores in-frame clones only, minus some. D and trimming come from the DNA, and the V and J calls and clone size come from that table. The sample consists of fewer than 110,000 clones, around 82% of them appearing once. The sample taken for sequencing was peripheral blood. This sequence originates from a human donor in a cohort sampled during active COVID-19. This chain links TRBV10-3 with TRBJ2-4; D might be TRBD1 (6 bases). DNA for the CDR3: TGTGCCATCTCATCGGGCAGGGGAGCGTCCAAAAACATTCAGTACTTC. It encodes CAISSGRGASKNIQYF.